One TCR beta chain is described in this entry. Antigen specificity is unknown. This entry comes from a study of OX40 agonist ivuxolimab in advanced cancers. Across the whole study: All patients had ivuxolimab intravenously every 2 weeks at 0.01 to 10 mg/kg. The study, taken as a whole, reports: There was clonal expansion of CD4+ and CD8+ blood T cells by week 6 at 0.1 to 3.0 mg/kg. Researchers report that CD8+ T cells had, on average, more expanded clones than CD4+. The investigators did not determine what antigen specificity the expanded peripheral T cells had.

V dropped 5 bases and J dropped 6 bases, with 14 bases sitting between them. CDR3 length: 15 residues. The germline gives CDR1 LNHDA, CDR2 SQIVND (reference sequence). Generated by immunoSEQ multiplex PCR, the TCRdb table keeps only in-frame clones and is missing some. The sample holds about 13,000 clones; 80% are singletons and the top ten take about a third. This receptor was identified in an adult with an advanced solid tumor such as melanoma, head and neck, liver or kidney cancer. The material sequenced was CD4+ or CD8+ T cells sorted from blood, taken in a trial of the OX40 agonist ivuxolimab. The genes are TRBV19 and TRBJ1-6; maybe TRBD1 (6 bases). CDR3 amino acids: CASSLKGVTNSPLHF. The CDR3, as DNA: TGTGCCAGTAGTCTTAAGGGGGTTACTAATTCACCCCTCCACTTT.